This T cell receptor (beta chain) was sequenced in a study of blood T cells in healthy people across ages. Points on this clonotype: Its antigen is unidentified.

The use of a sample-barcoded 5' primer and a J-beta primer mix characterized a second PCR of about 7 to 12 cycles. The template-switch adaptor, which had 12 random nucleotides, put a tag on each cDNA molecule. TCRdb fed the 5' RACE reads into MiXCR, producing one record per CDR3 protein. This table holds 450,000 to 700,000 distinct CDR3 sequences, roughly a quarter found once. Notes on the study in general: Diversity estimates from one million T cells were considered underestimates.

The germline gives CDR1 SGHAT, CDR2 FQNNGV. V dropped 5 bases and J dropped 3; count of bases not matched to a gene: 9. The CDR3 is made up of 15 amino acids. Healthy individuals of Caucasian origin from Russia, aged about 6 to 100, served as donors. Every donor gave 9 to 10 milliliters of peripheral blood. The sequence derives from a woman in her 70s in good health. The rearrangement uses TRBV11-2 and TRBJ2-5, with TRBD2 identical over 7 bases. The material sequenced was blood. The DNA of the CDR3 is TGTGCCAGCAGCGTACGCGTCCTAGCGGAAGAGACCCAGTACTTC. This encodes CASSVRVLAEETQYF.